This paragraph covers one T cell receptor (beta chain) sequence. With V trimmed by 6 bases and J by 0 bases, 8 bases remained unmatched. Germline assignment: CDR1 SNHLY and CDR2 FYNNEI. This CDR3 has 16 amino acids. This entry belongs to a study of blood T cell repertoires in COVID-19. Study summary: Collection of acute and convalescent COVID-19 samples took place in the United States, Italy and Spain.

Some clones are missing from TCRdb's copy, which holds only in-frame ones; the method was immunoSEQ multiplex PCR. The sample holds 75,000 to 90,000 clones, 90% seen once. Sequences were obtained from peripheral blood. The TCR comes from a man aged 18 to 29 with COVID-19, enrolled during active disease. The chain has TRBV2 and TRBJ2-1; 7 bases are shared with TRBD2. Here the CDR3 reads CASSGYSGSSYNEQFF. For the CDR3, the DNA is TGTGCCAGCAGCGGATATAGCGGGTCCTCCTACAATGAGCAGTTCTTC.